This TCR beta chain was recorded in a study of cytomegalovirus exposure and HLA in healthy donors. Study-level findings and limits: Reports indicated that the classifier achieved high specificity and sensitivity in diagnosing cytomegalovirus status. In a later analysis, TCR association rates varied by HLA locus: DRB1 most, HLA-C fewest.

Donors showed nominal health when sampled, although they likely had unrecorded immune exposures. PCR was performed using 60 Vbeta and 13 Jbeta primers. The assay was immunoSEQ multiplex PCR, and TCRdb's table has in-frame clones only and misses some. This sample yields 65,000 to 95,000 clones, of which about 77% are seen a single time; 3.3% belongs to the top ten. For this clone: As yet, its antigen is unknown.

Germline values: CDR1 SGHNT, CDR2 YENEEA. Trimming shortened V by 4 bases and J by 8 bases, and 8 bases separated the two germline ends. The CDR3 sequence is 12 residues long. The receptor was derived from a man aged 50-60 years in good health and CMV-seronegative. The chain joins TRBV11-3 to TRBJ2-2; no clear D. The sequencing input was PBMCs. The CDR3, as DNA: TGTGCCAGCAGCTCAGGATGGGGGGAGCTGTTTTTT. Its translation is CASSSGWGELFF.